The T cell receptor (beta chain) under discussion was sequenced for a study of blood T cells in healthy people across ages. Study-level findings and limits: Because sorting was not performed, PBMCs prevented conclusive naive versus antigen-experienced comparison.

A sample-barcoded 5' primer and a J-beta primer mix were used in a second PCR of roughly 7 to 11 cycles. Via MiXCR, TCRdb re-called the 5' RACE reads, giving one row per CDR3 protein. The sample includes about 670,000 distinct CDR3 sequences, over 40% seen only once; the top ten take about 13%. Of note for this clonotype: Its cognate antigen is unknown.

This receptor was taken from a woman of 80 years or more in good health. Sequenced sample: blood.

In nucleotides, the CDR3 is TGTGCCACCAACGGGGACCTAAAATTTACAGATACGCAGTATTTT. Amino acids: CATNGDLKFTDTQYF. The gene calls are TRBV2 and TRBJ2-3; D assignment may be TRBD1 or TRBD2 (5 bases each). V lost 10 bases and J 3 bases, leaving 20 bases between the germline ends. Germline CDR1 SNHLY, CDR2 FYNNEI. This CDR3 has 15 residues.